This T cell receptor beta chain was identified during a study of blood T cell repertoires in COVID-19. The overall study: Collection of acute and convalescent COVID-19 samples took place in the United States, Italy and Spain. Sample material is recorded as cDNA or gDNA derived from T cells, B-cell-depleted T cells, or PBMCs.

Authors' analysis steps: The assay estimated nucleated cells by amplifying reference gene primers. The protocol was immunoSEQ multiplex PCR, while the TCRdb copy is restricted to in-frame clones and leaves out a portion. Clonal size and the V and J genes are those of that table, whereas D and trimming came from the DNA. The data contain 55,000 to 75,000 clones, more than 75% of them singletons. The sequenced sample was peripheral blood. The receptor was derived from a human donor in a cohort sampled during active COVID-19.

The CDR3 DNA reads TGTGCCAGCAGCCAAGATCACAGGCTTATGGCCTACGAGCAGTACTTC. It codes for CASSQDHRLMAYEQYF. This chain links TRBV4-2 with TRBJ2-7, with D possibly matching TRBD1 (5 bases). Trimming removed 0 bases from V and 2 bases from J, with 14 bases in between. Germline-derived CDR1 and CDR2 are LGHNA and YNFKEQ. The CDR3 runs 16 residues.